This T cell receptor beta chain stems from a study of identical twins. Study-wide results and limits: Models predicted too little out-of-frame TCR alpha sharing in monozygotic twins. There was an excess of low generation probability in the out-of-frame alpha sequences that twins shared. Among beta out-of-frame sequences, excess sharing between twins appeared weaker.

Each CDR3 protein is one row after TCRdb ran MiXCR on the 5' RACE reads. Of under 500,000 distinct CDR3 sequences in the sample, more than 13% were seen once. CDR3 size: 13 residues. Germline CDR1 LNHDA, CDR2 SQIVND (reference sequence). V was clipped by 3 bases and J by 12 bases, with 15 bases between them. A remark on this clonotype: Its antigen is not identified.

These data were also reused for a study on yellow fever vaccine responses in identical twins. According to that study: As reported, the vaccine T cell response of twins seemed partly convergent and partly personalized.

This TCR derives from a woman aged 18-30 years in good health. This sequence joins TRBV19 and TRBJ2-1; D is unresolved. Sequences were obtained from CD4+ T cells sorted from blood. The CDR3 region has the DNA TGTGCCAGTAGTATTATTGAGAGGCCTGTGCAGTTCTTC. It specifies CASSIIERPVQFF.